The next 6 T cell receptor beta chains were all read from a single sample in a study of vaccination effects on CD4 cells after COVID-19. Method: immunoSEQ multiplex PCR; TCRdb's copy keeps in-frame clones and lacks some. The data hold tens of thousands of clones, with around 70% observed a single time. These TCRs' antigens remain unknown. Sequencing was preceded by expansion of antigen-specific CD4+ T cells with viral peptide pools in the ViraFEST assay. With 10 days of culture completed, CD4+ T cells were isolated. Participants completed two doses of the BNT162b2 or mRNA-1273 vaccine. The sequencing here drew on CD4+ T cells from PBMCs cultured with HCoV-NL63 spike peptides, taken after COVID-19 vaccination. The receptor source for this set is a human donor who received a COVID-19 vaccine.

This clone was counted only a few times. CDR3 coding DNA: TGTGCCAGCACCCCGGGGCCGGGGAGGGCCCATGAGCAGTTCTTC. This encodes CASTPGPGRAHEQFF. The chain is built from TRBV6-5 and TRBJ2-1, with 7 bases lining up with TRBD2. The CDR3 has 15 amino acids. CDR1 is MNHEY and CDR2 is SVGAGI in the germline V gene. The junction had 14 bases not matched to a gene; V was cut back by 7 bases and J by 8 bases.

The rearrangement joins TRBV20-1 to TRBJ2-7; 10 nucleotides line up with TRBD2. The CDR3 loop spans 14 amino acids. The germline V gene has CDR1 DFQATT and CDR2 SNEGSKA (reference sequence). The junction had 7 bases not matched to a gene; V was cut back by 3 bases and J by 5 bases. The CDR3 DNA reads TGCAGTGCTAGTTCGCTAGCGGGAGCCGACGAGCAGTACTTC. Amino acid sequence: CSASSLAGADEQYF.

The CDR3 DNA reads as TGCAGTGCTAGAGATCTTGAGACCCAGTACTTC. It translates to CSARDLETQYF. The V call is TRBV20-1, the J call TRBJ2-5, with no clear D. The ends were cut back, 0 bases at V and 5 bases at J, with 4 bases in the middle. Germline V CDR1 and CDR2: DFQATT, SNEGSKA (reference sequence). This CDR3 contains 11 residues.

Comments on this clone: Distinct nucleotide sequences in the sample also encode this CDR3. This sequence joins TRBV5-1 and TRBJ2-5; 7 bases agree with TRBD1. J gave up 2 bases and V 0 bases, and 4 bases lay outside the gene matches. Per the germline V gene, CDR1 is SGHRS and CDR2 is YFSETQ. The CDR3 runs 15 residues. The CDR3 is CASSLAGGVQETQYF. The CDR3 DNA reads TGCGCCAGCAGCTTGGCAGGGGGTGTACAAGAGACCCAGTACTTC.

The chain recombines TRBV7-9 with TRBJ2-3; weak D call: TRBD2 (6 bases). V gave up 3 bases and J gave up 0 bases, with 10 bases separating them. The CDR3 runs to 15 residues. Germline CDR1 SEHNR, CDR2 FQNEAQ (reference sequence). The CDR3 DNA reads TGTGCCAGCAGCTTGGTTAGCGGAAGCACAGATACGCAGTATTTT. Protein sequence: CASSLVSGSTDTQYF.

The chain joins TRBV5-1 to TRBJ2-5; 9 positions match TRBD2. This CDR3 has 15 residues. The J segment lost 2 bases and the V segment lost 1 base, leaving 3 bases of the junction unmatched. Germline-derived CDR1 and CDR2 are SGHRS and YFSETQ. The CDR3 DNA reads TGCGCCAGCAGCTTGTGGGCGGGGGGGCAAGAGACCCAGTACTTC. Residues: CASSLWAGGQETQYF.